One T cell receptor (beta chain) is described in this entry. The germline CDR1 and CDR2 sequences are MNHEY and SVGEGT. V lost 2 bases, J lost 5 bases, and 8 bases stayed unmatched. The CDR3 loop spans 15 amino acids. When the RNA was reverse transcribed, random hexamers were used with an input of about 0.45 to 1 ug. TCRdb passed the immunoSEQ multiplex PCR reads through MiXCR, listing each CDR3 protein once. Seen here are around 300,000 distinct CDR3 sequences, roughly 85% observed once, and the top ten hold roughly 0.21%. The data were taken from a study of CD8 T cells in Susac syndrome. This chain connects TRBV6-2 or TRBV6-3 to TRBJ2-5, with 7 bases matching TRBD2. This sequence was found in a human donor with multiple sclerosis. Sequences were obtained from CD8+ T cells from PBMCs. DNA for the CDR3: TGTGCCAGCAGTTACGTGGGAGGGCAGCGGGAGACCCAGTACTTC. Its translation is CASSYVGGQRETQYF.